This T cell receptor beta chain was captured in a study of cytomegalovirus exposure and HLA in healthy donors. Study background: The roughly 110 validation repertoires were reported in a later analysis to have been generated on the same platform as the 500 to 700 first-cohort repertoires.

The CDR3 consists of 14 residues. Germline V gene lookup returns CDR1 PRHDT and CDR2 FYEKMQ (reference sequence). V trimming: 4 bases; J trimming: 5 bases; junction bases outside the gene matches: 8. Sequenced by immunoSEQ multiplex PCR; TCRdb stores in-frame clones only, minus some. Of 120,000 to 150,000 clones listed, 70% to 90% are singletons. A note on this clone: Its matching antigen is unknown.

Study findings and constraints: Within the 130 or so validation repertoires, first-cohort TCR clusters tended to co-occur, according to a later analysis. Most TCR sequences were rare, but some public TCRs occurred in many donors. According to reports, the classifier identified cytomegalovirus status with high specificity and sensitivity.

The clonotype was recovered from a man younger than 30 in good health and CMV-seronegative. The chain uses TRBV13 and TRBJ2-7, with 7 nucleotides matching TRBD2. The sequencing input was PBMCs. The CDR3 nucleotides read TGTGCCAGCAGCTACCGCGGGAGTCGCCACGAGCAGTACTTC. Translating it yields CASSYRGSRHEQYF.